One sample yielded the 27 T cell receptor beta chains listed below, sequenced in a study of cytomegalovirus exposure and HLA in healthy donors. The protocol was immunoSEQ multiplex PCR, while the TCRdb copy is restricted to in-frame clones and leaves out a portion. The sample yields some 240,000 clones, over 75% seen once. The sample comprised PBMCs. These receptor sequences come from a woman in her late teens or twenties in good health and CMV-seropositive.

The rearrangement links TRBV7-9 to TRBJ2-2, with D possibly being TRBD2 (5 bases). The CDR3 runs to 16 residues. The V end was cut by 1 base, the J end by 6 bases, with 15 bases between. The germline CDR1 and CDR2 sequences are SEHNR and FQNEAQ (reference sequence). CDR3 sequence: CASSLVVTTGSGELFF. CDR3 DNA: TGTGCCAGCAGCTTAGTTGTGACAACGGGATCCGGGGAGCTGTTTTTT.

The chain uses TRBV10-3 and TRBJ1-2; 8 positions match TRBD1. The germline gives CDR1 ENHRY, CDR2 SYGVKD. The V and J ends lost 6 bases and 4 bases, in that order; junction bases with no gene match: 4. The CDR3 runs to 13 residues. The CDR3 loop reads CAIREDRGYGYTF. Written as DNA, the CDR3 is TGTGCCATCAGAGAAGACAGGGGCTATGGCTACACCTTC.

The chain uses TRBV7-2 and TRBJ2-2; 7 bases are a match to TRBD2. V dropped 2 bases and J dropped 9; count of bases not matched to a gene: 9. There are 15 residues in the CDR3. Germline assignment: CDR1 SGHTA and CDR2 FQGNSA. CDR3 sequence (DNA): TGTGCCAGCAGCTTAACGGGACTAAGGGGCAGGGAGCTGTTTTTT. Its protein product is CASSLTGLRGRELFF.

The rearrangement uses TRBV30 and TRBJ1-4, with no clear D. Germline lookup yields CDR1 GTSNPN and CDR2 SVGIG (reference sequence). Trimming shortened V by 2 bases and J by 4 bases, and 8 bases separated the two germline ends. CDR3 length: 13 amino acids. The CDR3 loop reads CAWSMGINEKLFF. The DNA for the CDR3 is TGTGCCTGGAGTATGGGCATTAATGAAAAACTGTTTTTT.

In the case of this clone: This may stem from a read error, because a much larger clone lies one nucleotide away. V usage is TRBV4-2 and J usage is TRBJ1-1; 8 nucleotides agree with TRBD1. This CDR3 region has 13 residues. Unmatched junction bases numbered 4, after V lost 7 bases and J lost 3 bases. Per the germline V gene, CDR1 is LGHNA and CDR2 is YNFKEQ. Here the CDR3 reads CASNQDRDTEAFF. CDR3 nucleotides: TGTGCCAGCAACCAGGACAGGGACACTGAAGCTTTCTTT.

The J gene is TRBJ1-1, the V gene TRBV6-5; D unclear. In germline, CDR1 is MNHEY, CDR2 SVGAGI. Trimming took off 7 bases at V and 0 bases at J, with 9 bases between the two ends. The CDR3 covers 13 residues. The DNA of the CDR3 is TGTGCCAGCACTAGAGGGTTGAACACTGAAGCTTTCTTT. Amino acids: CASTRGLNTEAFF.

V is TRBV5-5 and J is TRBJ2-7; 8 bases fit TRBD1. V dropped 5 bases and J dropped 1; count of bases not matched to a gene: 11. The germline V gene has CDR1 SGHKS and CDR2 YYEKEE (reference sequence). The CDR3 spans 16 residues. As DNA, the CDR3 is TGTGCCAGCAGTCGGTGGAAGGGGACAGGATCCTACGAGCAGTACTTC. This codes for CASSRWKGTGSYEQYF.

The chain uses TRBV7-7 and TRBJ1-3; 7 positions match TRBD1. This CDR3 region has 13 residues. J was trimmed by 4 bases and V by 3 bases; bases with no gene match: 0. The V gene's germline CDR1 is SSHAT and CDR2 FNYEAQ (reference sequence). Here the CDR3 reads CASSLDRGNTIYF. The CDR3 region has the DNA TGTGCCAGCAGCTTGGACAGGGGAAACACCATATATTTT. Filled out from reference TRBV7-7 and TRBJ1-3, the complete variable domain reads GAGVSQSPRYKVTKRGQDVTLRCDPISSHATLYWYQQALGQGPEFLTYFNYEAQPDKSGLPSDRFSAERPEGSISTLTIQRTEQRDSAMYRCASSLDRGNTIYFGEGSWLTVV.

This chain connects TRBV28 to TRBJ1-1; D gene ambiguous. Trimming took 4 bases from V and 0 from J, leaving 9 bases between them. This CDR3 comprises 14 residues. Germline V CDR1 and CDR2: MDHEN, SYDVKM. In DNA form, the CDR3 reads TGTGCCAGCAGTTCCTGGAGGGTGAACACTGAAGCTTTCTTT. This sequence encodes CASSSWRVNTEAFF.

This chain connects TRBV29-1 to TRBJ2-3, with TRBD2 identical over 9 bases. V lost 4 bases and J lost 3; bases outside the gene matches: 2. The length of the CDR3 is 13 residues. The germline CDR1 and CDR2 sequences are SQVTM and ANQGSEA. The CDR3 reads CSVVAGATDTQYF. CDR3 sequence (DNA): TGCAGCGTTGTAGCGGGAGCGACAGATACGCAGTATTTT.

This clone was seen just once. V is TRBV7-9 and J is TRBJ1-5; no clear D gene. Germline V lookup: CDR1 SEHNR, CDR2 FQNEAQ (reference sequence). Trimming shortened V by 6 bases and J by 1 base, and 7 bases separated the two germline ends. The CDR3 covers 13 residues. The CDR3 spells CASRTGSNQPQHF. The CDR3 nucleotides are TGTGCCAGCAGGACGGGGAGCAATCAGCCCCAGCATTTT.

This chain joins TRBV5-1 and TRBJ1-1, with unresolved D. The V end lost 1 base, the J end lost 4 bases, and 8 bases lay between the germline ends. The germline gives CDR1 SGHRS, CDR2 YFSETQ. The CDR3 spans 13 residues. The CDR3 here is CASSLYGGTEAFF. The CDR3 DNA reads TGCGCCAGCAGCTTGTATGGCGGCACTGAAGCTTTCTTT.

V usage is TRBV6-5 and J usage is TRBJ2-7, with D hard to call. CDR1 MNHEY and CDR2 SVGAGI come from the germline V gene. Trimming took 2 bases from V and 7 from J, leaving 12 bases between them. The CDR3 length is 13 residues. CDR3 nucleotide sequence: TGTGCCAGCAGTTACATGGGCGAACGGGAGCAGTACTTC. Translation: CASSYMGEREQYF.

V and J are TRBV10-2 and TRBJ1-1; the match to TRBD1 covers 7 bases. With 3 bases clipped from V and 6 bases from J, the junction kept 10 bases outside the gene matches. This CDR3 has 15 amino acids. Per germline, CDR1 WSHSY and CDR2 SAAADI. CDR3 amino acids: CASSELGQWEPEAFF. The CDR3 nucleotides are TGCGCCAGCAGTGAACTGGGACAGTGGGAGCCTGAAGCTTTCTTT.

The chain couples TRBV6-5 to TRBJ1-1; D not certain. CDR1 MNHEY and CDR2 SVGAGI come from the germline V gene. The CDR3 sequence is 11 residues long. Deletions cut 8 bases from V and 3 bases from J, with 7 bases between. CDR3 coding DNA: TGTGCCAGCGGGAGGGACACTGAAGCTTTCTTT. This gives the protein CASGRDTEAFF.

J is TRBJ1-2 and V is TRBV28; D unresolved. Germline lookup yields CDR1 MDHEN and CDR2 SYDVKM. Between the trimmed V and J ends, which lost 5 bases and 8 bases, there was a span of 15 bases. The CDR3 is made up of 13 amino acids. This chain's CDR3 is CASSDAGLVGYTF. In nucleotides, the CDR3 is TGTGCCAGCAGTGATGCCGGACTCGTAGGCTACACCTTC.

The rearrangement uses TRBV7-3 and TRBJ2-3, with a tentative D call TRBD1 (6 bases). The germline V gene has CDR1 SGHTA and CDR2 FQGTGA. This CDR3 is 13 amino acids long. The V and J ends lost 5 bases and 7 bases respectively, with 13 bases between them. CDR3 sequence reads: CASSNRDKYTQYF. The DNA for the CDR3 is TGTGCCAGCAGCAACAGGGACAAATATACGCAGTATTTT. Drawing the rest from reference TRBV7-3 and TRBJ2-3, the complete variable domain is GAGVSQTPSNKVTEKGKYVELRCDPISGHTALYWYRQSLGQGPEFLIYFQGTGAADDSGLPNDRFFAVRPEGSVSTLKIQRTERGDSAVYLCASSNRDKYTQYFGPGTRLTVL.

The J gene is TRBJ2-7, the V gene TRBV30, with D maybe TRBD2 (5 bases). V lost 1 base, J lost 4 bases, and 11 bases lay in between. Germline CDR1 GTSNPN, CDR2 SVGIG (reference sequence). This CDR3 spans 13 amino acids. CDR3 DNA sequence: TGTGCCTGGAGTGGAGGGAAAGCATACGAGCAGTACTTC. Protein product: CAWSGGKAYEQYF.

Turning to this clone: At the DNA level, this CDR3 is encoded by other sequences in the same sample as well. The CDR3 nucleotides read TGCGCCAGCAGCTTGACTGCTAACTATGGCTACACCTTC. This codes for CASSLTANYGYTF. This chain uses TRBV5-1 with TRBJ1-2; no firm D call. This CDR3 contains 13 residues. The V end was cut by 1 base, the J end by 0 bases, with 4 bases between. The germline V gene has CDR1 SGHRS and CDR2 YFSETQ.

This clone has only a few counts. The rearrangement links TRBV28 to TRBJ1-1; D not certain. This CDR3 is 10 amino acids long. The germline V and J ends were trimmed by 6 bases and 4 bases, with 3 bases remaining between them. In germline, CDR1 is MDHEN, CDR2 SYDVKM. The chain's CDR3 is CASSSTEAFF. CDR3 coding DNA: TGTGCCAGCAGCTCCACTGAAGCTTTCTTT.

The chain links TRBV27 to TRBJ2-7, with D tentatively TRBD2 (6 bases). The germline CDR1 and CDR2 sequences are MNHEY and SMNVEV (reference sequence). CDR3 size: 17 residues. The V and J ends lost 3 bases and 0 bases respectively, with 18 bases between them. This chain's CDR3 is CASSFLRGSGYSYEQYF. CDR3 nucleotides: TGTGCCAGCAGTTTCCTCCGGGGTAGCGGTTACTCCTACGAGCAGTACTTC.

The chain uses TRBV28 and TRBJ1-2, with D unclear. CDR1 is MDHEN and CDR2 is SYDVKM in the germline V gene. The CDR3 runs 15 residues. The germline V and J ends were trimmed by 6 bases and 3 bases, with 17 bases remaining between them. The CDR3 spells CASSSTMSGDYGYTF. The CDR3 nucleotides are TGTGCCAGCAGCTCTACGATGAGCGGGGACTATGGCTACACCTTC.

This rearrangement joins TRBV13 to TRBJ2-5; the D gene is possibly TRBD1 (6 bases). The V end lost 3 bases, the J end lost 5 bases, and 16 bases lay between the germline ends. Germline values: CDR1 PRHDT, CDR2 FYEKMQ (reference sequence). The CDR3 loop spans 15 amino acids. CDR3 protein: CASSFPVGQGETQYF. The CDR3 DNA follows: TGTGCCAGCAGCTTCCCGGTGGGGCAGGGGGAGACCCAGTACTTC.

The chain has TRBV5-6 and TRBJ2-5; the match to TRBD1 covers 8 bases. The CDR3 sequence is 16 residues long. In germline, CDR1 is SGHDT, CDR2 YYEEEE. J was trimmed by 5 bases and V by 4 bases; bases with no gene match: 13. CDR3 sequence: CASSTRSQGARETQYF. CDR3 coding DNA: TGTGCCAGCAGCACCAGATCGCAGGGGGCGCGGGAGACCCAGTACTTC.

The CDR3 loop reads CASSHRGRQFF. The CDR3, as DNA: TGTGCCAGTAGTCACAGGGGACGGCAGTTCTTC. The chain joins TRBV19 to TRBJ2-1; TRBD1 matches at 7 bases. With 5 bases clipped from V and 12 bases from J, the junction kept 4 bases outside the gene matches. The CDR3 runs 11 residues. Germline lookup yields CDR1 LNHDA and CDR2 SQIVND (reference sequence).

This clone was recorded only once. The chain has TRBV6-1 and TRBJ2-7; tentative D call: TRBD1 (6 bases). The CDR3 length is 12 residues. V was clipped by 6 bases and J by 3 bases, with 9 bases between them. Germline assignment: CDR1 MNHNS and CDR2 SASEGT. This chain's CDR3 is CASRDSLYEQYF. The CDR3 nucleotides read TGTGCCAGCAGGGACAGTCTCTACGAGCAGTACTTC.

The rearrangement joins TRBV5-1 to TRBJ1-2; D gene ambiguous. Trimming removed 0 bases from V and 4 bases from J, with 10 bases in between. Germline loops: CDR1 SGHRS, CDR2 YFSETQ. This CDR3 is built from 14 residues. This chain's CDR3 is CASSLDGSFYGYTF. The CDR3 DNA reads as TGCGCCAGCAGCTTGGACGGGTCATTCTATGGCTACACCTTC.